This is a list of T cell receptor beta chains from one sample in a study of blood T cell repertoires in COVID-19. Measured with immunoSEQ multiplex PCR; TCRdb has only the in-frame clones, and not every one. This sample yields approximately 59,000 clones, of which approximately 75% are seen a single time; over 25% belongs to the top ten. The sample was peripheral blood. These receptor sequences come from a man between 60 and 70 years old with COVID-19, enrolled during active disease. CDR3s leave out the opening cysteine and the closing phenylalanine or tryptophan.

10	TRBJ2-3	TRBV4-1	ASSLPRDTQY
12	TRBJ2-7	TRBV18	ASSPPDRSYEQY
15	TRBJ2-3	TRBV4-2	ASSPISAGGFTDTQY
13	TRBJ1-1	TRBV7-9	ASRWDRVTDTEAF
12	TRBJ1-1	TRBV3-1/TRBV3-2	ASSHVLLNTEAF
13	TRBJ2-1	TRBV19	ASSLRDRVIHEQF
17	TRBJ2-7	TRBV14	ASSQDPYDRGKQHYEQY
11	TRBJ2-7	TRBV5-1	ASSPTGRDEQY
11	TRBJ1-5	TRBV5-1	ASSLGGGEPQH
14	TRBJ2-5	TRBV7-2	ASSLTKRGPQETQY
14	TRBJ2-5	TRBV3-1/TRBV3-2	ASSQATSGGGETQY
16	TRBJ2-5	TRBV5-1	ASSPAAGAGGLQETQY
13	TRBJ2-1	TRBV11-3	ASSLVAGDYNEQF
12	TRBJ1-4	TRBV5-1	ASSPGGTGEKLF
11	TRBJ1-2	TRBV2	ASSARTGNGYT
15	TRBJ2-2	TRBV15	ATSRDRGTGGGGELF
13	TRBJ2-1	TRBV9	ASSPLALTGNEQF
11	TRBJ1-1	TRBV12-3/TRBV12-4	ASSPRGPTEAF
12	TRBJ2-7	TRBV6-5	ASSLVAGGHEQY
15	TRBJ2-2	TRBV7-3	ASSLTLGGRAAGELF
14	TRBJ1-4	TRBV5-6	ASSSWGTGTNEKLF
13	TRBJ2-7	TRBV2	ASSKSTSGGREQY
12	TRBJ2-5	TRBV5-1	ASSTGQGQETQY
12	TRBJ1-1	TRBV5-4	ASRLQGANTEAF
14	TRBJ2-2	TRBV5-1	ASNRVGGASTGELF
12	TRBJ1-6	TRBV10-3	AIRGTGRNSPLH
12	TRBJ2-7	TRBV7-2	ASSLAGQAYEQY
13	TRBJ1-6	TRBV3-1/TRBV3-2	ASSQAGRDNSPLH
14	TRBJ2-1	TRBV11-2	ASSWGLAGGYNEQF
13	TRBJ1-5	TRBV9	ASSVDGTGRQPQH
12	TRBJ2-1	TRBV5-1	ASSLQSGYNEQF
13	TRBJ1-6	TRBV5-1	ASSLSDSEDSPLH
13	TRBJ2-1	TRBV6-5	ASTSGNYHYNEQF
11	TRBJ1-3	TRBV6-5	ASRTGGKNTIY
15	TRBJ1-1	TRBV7-9	ASSSPDRGRRNTEAF
15	TRBJ2-3	TRBV4-2	ASSQVSGSGHTDTQY
11	TRBJ2-1	TRBV11-3	ASSLEHSYEQF
14	TRBJ2-2	TRBV25-1	ASTPHWDRVPGELF